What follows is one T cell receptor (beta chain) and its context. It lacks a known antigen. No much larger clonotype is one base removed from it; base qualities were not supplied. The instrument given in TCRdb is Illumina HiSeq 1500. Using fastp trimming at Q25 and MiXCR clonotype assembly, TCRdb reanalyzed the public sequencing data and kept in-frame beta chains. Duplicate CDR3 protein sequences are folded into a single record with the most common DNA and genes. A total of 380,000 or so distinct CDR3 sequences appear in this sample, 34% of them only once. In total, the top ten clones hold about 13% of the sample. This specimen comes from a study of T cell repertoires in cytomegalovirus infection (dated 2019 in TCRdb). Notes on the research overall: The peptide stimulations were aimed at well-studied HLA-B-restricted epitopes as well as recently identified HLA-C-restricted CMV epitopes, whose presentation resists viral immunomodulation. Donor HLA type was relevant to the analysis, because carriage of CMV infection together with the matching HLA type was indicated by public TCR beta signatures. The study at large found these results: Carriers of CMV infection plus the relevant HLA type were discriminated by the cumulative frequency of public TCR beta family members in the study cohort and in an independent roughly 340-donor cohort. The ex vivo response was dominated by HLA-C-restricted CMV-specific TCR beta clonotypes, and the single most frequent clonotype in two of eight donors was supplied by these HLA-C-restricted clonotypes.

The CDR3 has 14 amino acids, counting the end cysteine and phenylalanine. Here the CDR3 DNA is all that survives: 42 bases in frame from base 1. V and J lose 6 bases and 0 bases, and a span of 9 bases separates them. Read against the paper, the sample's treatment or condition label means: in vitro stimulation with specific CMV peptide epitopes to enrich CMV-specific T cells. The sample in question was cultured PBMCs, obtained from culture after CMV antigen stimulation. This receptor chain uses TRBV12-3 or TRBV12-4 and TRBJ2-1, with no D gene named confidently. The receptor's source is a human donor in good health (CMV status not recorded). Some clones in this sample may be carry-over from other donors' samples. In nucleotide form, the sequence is TGTGCCAGCAGCCCCCAAAGCTCCTACAATGAGCAGTTCTTC. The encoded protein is CASSPQSSYNEQFF.